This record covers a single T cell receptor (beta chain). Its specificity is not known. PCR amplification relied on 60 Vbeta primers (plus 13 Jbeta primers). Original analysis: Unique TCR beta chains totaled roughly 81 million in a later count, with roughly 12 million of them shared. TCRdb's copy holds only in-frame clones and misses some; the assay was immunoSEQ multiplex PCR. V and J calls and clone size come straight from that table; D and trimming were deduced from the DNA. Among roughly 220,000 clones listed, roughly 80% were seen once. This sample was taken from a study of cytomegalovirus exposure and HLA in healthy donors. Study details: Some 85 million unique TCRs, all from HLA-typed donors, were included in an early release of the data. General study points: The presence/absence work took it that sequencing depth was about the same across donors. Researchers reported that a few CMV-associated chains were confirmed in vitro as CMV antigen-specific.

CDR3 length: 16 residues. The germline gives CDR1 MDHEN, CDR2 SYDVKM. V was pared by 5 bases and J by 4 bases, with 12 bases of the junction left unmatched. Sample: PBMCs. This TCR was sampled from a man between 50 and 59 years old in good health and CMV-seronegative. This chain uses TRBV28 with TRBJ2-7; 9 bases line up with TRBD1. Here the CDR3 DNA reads TGTGCCAGCAGTGTCTATCCCGGGACAGGGTTGTACGAGCAGTACTTC. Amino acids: CASSVYPGTGLYEQYF.